This T cell receptor (beta chain) comes out of a study of beta chain features in type 1 diabetes. V lost 6 bases to trimming and J lost 7 bases; unmatched junction nucleotides: 9. CDR3 length: 12 amino acids. Germline V CDR1 and CDR2: SQVTM, ANQGSEA. Whole-study results and caveats: In all four CD4+ subsets, TCRB CDR3 length was significantly, moderately reduced in type 1 diabetes.

A sort by CD45RO/CCR7/CD25/CD127/CD95/CD27 yielded CD4+ naive, central memory, regulatory and stem cell-like memory cells. The study reverse transcribed the entire isolated RNA, so it sequenced expressed TCRB transcripts. Naive, central memory and regulatory T cell samples yielded some 3.9 million reads on average. Clones were read by immunoSEQ multiplex PCR, and TCRdb kept only the in-frame ones, dropping some. The profile covers about 220,000 clones, with around 9.9% appearing a single time and 1% to 1.5% taken by the ten largest. This clone was seen more than once but under ten times. Its cognate antigen is unknown.

Sequenced input: central memory CD4+ T cells from blood. This chain connects TRBV29-1 to TRBJ2-7; TRBD1 aligns across 7 bases. This receptor was identified in a young man in good health. CDR3 sequence: CSVETGFEEQYF. Here the CDR3 DNA reads TGCAGCGTCGAGACAGGGTTCGAGGAGCAGTACTTC.